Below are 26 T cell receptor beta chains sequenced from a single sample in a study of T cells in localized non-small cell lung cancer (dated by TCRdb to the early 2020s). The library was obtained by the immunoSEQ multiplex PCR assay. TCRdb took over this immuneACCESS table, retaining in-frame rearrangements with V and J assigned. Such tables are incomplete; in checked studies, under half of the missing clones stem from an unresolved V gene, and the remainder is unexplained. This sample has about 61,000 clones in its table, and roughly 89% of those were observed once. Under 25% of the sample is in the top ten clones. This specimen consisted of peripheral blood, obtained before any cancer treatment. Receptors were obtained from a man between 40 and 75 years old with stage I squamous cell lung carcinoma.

CDR3 in DNA: TGTGCCAGCAGCGTCCGGTGGGGGGAGACCCAGTACTTC. Protein product: CASSVRWGETQYF. V usage is TRBV14 and J usage is TRBJ2-5, with D possibly being TRBD1 or TRBD2 (5 bases each). The CDR3 length is 13 residues. Germline V lookup: CDR1 SGHDN, CDR2 FVKESK. V lost 5 bases and J lost 5, with 12 bases in between.

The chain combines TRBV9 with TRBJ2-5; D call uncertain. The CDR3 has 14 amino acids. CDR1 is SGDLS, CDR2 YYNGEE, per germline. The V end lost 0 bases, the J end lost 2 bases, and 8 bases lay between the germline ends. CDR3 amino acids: CASSVGPEQETQYF. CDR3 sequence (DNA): TGTGCCAGCAGCGTAGGGCCAGAACAAGAGACCCAGTACTTC. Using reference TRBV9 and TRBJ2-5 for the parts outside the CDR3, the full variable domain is DSGVTQTPKHLITATGQRVTLRCSPRSGDLSVYWYQQSLDQGLQFLIQYYNGEERAKGNILERFSAQQFPDLHSELNLSSLELGDSALYFCASSVGPEQETQYFGPGTRLLVL.

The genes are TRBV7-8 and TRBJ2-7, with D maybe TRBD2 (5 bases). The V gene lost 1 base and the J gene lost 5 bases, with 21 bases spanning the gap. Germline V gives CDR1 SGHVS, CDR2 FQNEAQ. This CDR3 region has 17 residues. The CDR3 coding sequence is TGTGCCAGCAGCTTAGAAGTTCTAGCATTCCAATCCCACGAGCAGTACTTC. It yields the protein CASSLEVLAFQSHEQYF.

In DNA form, the CDR3 reads TGTGCCAGCAGCTCAGGACTAGCGGAAACAGATACGCAGTATTTT. Residues: CASSSGLAETDTQYF. The chain couples TRBV7-2 to TRBJ2-3, with 10 bases lining up with TRBD2. The CDR3 spans 15 residues. The V gene's germline CDR1 is SGHTA and CDR2 FQGNSA. The trim removed 4 bases at V and 3 bases at J, leaving 4 bases unmatched.

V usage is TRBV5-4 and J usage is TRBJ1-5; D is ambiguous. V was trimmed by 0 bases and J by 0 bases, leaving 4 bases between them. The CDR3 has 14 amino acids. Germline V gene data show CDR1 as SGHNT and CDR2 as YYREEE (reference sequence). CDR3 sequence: CASSLVDSNQPQHF. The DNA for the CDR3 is TGTGCCAGCAGCTTGGTTGATAGCAATCAGCCCCAGCATTTT. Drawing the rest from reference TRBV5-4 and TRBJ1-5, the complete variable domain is ETGVTQSPTHLIKTRGQQVTLRCSSQSGHNTVSWYQQALGQGPQFIFQYYREEENGRGNFPPRFSGLQFPNYSSELNVNALELDDSALYLCASSLVDSNQPQHFGDGTRLSIL.

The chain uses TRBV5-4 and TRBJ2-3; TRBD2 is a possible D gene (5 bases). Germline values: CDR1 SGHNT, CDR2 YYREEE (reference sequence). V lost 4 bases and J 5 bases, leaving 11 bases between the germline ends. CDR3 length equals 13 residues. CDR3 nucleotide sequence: TGTGCCAGCAGCACAGAACTAGTAGATACGCAGTATTTT. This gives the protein CASSTELVDTQYF.

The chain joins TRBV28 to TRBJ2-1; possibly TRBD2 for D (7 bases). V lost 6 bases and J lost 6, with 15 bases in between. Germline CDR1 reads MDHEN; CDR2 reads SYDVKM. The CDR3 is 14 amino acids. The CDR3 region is CASRAWRGPNEQFF. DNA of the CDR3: TGTGCCAGCAGAGCATGGCGGGGGCCCAATGAGCAGTTCTTC.

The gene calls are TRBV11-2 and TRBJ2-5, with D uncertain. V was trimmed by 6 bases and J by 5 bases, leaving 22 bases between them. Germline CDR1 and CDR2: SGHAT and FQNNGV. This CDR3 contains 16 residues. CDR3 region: CASRTYPSIRYETQYF. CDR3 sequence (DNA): TGTGCCAGCAGGACCTATCCGAGTATCCGGTACGAGACCCAGTACTTC.

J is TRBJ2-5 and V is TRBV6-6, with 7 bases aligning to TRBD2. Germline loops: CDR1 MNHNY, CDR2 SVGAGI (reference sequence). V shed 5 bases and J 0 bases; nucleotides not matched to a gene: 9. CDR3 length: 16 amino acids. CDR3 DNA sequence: TGTGCCAGCAGTCCCCTACTAGCGCAGGACCAAGAGACCCAGTACTTC. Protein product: CASSPLLAQDQETQYF.

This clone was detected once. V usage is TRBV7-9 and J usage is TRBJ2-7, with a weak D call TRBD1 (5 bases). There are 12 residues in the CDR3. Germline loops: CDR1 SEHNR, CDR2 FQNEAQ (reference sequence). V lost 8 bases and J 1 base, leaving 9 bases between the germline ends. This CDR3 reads CASGALSYEQYF. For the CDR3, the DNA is TGTGCCAGCGGGGCGCTGTCCTACGAGCAGTACTTC.

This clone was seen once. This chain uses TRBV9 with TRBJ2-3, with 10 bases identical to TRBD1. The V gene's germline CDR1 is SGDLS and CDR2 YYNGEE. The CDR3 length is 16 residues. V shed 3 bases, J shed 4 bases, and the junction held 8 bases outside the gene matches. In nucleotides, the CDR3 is TGTGCCAGCAGCGCCCGAGGACAGGGGGAGTCAGATACGCAGTATTTT. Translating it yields CASSARGQGESDTQYF.

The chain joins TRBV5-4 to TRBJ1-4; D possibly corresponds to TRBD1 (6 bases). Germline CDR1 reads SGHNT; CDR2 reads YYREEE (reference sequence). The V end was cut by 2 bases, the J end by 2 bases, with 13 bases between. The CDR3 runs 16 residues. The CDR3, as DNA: TGTGCCAGCAGCTTCCCGTCGGGGGGCACTAATGAAAAACTGTTTTTT. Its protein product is CASSFPSGGTNEKLFF.

The CDR3 protein is CASLQIGAGELFF. The CDR3, as DNA: TGTGCCAGTTTACAAATTGGGGCCGGGGAGCTGTTTTTT. The V gene is TRBV7-2, the J gene TRBJ2-2, with D unresolved. The V end was cut by 9 bases, the J end by 6 bases, with 14 bases between. CDR1 and CDR2 (germline): SGHTA, FQGNSA. The length of the CDR3 is 13 residues. The variable domain in full, completed from reference TRBV7-2 and TRBJ2-2, reads GAGVSQSPSNKVTEKGKDVELRCDPISGHTALYWYRQSLGQGLEFLIYFQGNSAPDKSGLPSDRFSAERTGGSVSTLTIQRTQQEDSAVYLCASLQIGAGELFFGEGSRLTVL.

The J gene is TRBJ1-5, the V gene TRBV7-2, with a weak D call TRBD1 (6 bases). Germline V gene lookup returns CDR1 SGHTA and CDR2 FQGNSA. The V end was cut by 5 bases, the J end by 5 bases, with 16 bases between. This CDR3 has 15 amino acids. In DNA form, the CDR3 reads TGTGCCAGCAGCCCAGACAGGACTCACTATCAGCCCCAGCATTTT. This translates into CASSPDRTHYQPQHF.

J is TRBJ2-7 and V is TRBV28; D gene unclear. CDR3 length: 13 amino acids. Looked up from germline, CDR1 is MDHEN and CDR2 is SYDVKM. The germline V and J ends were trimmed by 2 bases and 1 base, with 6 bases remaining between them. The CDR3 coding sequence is TGTGCCAGCAGTTTAAGCACTTCCTACGAGCAGTACTTC. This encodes CASSLSTSYEQYF. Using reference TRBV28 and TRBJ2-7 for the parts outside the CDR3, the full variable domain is DVKVTQSSRYLVKRTGEKVFLECVQDMDHENMFWYRQDPGLGLRLIYFSYDVKMKEKGDIPEGYSVSREKKERFSLILESASTNQTSMYLCASSLSTSYEQYFGPGTRLTVT.

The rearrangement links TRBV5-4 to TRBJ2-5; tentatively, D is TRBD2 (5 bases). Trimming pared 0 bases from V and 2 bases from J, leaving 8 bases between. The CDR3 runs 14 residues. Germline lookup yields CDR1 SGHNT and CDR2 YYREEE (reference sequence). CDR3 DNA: TGTGCCAGCAGCTTGGTCGGGATACAAGAGACCCAGTACTTC. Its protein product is CASSLVGIQETQYF. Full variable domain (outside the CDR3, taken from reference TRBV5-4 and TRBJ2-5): ETGVTQSPTHLIKTRGQQVTLRCSSQSGHNTVSWYQQALGQGPQFIFQYYREEENGRGNFPPRFSGLQFPNYSSELNVNALELDDSALYLCASSLVGIQETQYFGPGTRLLVL.

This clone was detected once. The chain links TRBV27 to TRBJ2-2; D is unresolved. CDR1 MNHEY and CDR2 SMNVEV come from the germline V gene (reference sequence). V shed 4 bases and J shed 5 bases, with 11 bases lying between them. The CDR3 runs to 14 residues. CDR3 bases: TGTGCCAGCAGTTCTGCTCAAAGAACCGGGGAGCTGTTTTTT. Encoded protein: CASSSAQRTGELFF.

The CDR3 nucleotides are TGTGCCAGCAGTTCCCCCGGACTAGCGCCCGCCTACGAGCAGTACTTC. Protein sequence: CASSSPGLAPAYEQYF. The gene calls are TRBV28 and TRBJ2-7, with 9 nucleotides matching TRBD2. J was trimmed by 2 bases and V by 4 bases; bases with no gene match: 9. Looked up from germline, CDR1 is MDHEN and CDR2 is SYDVKM. This CDR3 is 16 amino acids long.

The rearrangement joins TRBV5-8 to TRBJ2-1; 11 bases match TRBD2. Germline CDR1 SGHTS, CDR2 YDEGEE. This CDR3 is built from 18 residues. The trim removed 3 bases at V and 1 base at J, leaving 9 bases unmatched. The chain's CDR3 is CASSSVPSGRPSYNEQFF. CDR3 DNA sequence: TGTGCCAGCAGCTCGGTACCTAGCGGGAGGCCGTCCTACAATGAGCAGTTCTTC.

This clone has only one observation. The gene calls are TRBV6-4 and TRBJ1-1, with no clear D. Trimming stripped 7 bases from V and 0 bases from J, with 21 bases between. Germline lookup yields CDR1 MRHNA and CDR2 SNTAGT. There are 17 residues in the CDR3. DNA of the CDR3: TGTGCCAGCACGGCAGAATATTCTAGTGGGATGAACACTGAAGCTTTCTTT. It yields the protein CASTAEYSSGMNTEAFF.

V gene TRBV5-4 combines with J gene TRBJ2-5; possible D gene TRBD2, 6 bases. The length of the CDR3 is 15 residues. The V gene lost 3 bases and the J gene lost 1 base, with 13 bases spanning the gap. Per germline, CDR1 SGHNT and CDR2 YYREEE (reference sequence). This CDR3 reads CASSSGRDSQETQYF. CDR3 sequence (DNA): TGTGCCAGCAGCTCCGGCCGGGACTCCCAAGAGACCCAGTACTTC.

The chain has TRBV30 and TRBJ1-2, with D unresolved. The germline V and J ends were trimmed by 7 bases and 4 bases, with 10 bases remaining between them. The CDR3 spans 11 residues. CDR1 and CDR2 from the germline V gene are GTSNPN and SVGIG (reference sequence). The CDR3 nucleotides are TGTGCCTCGGTCACCTCCTATGGCTACACCTTC. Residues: CASVTSYGYTF.

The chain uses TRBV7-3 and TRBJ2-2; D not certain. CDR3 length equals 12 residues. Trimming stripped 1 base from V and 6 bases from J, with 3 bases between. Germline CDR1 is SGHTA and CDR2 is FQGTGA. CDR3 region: CASSLMSGELFF. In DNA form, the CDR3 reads TGTGCCAGCAGCTTAATGTCCGGGGAGCTGTTTTTT.

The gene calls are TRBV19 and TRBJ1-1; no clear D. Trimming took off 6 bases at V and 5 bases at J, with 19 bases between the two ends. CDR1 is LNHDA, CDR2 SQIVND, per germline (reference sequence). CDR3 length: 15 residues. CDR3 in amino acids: CASRRYGVRGTEAFF. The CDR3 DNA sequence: TGTGCCAGTAGACGGTACGGTGTCCGCGGGACTGAAGCTTTCTTT.

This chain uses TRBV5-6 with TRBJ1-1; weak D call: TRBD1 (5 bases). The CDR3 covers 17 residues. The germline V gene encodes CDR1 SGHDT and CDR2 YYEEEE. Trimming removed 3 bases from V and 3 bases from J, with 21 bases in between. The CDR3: CASSWGQGTYRDTEAFF. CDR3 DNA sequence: TGTGCCAGCAGCTGGGGCCAGGGAACATATAGGGACACTGAAGCTTTCTTT.

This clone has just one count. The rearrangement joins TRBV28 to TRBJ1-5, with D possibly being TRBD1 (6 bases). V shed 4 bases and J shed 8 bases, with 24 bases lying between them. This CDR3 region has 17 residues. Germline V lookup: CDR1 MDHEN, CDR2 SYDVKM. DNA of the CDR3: TGTGCCAGCAGTTGGATAGCGGACAGCGGCCGAGATGAGCCCCAGCATTTT. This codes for CASSWIADSGRDEPQHF.